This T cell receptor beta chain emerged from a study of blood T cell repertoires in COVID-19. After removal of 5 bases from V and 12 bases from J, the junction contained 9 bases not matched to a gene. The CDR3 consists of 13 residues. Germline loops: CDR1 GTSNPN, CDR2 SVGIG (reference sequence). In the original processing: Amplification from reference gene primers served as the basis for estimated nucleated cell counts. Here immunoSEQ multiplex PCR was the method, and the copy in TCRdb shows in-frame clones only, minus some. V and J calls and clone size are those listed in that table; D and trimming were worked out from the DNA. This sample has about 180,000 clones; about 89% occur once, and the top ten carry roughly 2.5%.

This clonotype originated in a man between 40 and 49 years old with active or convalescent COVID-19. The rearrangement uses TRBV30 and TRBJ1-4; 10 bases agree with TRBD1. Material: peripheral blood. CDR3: CAWGDRGKGELFF. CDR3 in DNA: TGTGCCTGGGGGGACAGGGGAAAAGGAGAACTGTTTTTT.